Following are 17 T cell receptor beta chains from one sample sequenced in a study of T-cell reconstitution after alpha-beta-depleted transplantation in children. Unique molecular identifiers were incorporated into the prepared TCRbeta library. In TCRdb, the PCR reads were re-called with MiXCR into one record per CDR3 protein. This repertoire shows about 610,000 distinct CDR3 sequences, 10% to 13% found once; its top ten account for roughly 3.9%. Sequenced material: PBMCs from the stem cell graft donor, taken from the stem cell graft. All receptors come from a human donor who donated a stem cell graft to a child with acute myeloid leukemia.

This chain joins TRBV4-3 and TRBJ2-3; maybe TRBD1 (8 bases). Germline V lookup: CDR1 LGHNA, CDR2 YSLEER. V was cut by 2 bases and J by 1 base, with 19 bases left in between. This CDR3 is built from 18 residues. CDR3 in amino acids: CASSQRPYRGGGTDTQYF. In DNA, the CDR3 is TGCGCCAGCAGCCAACGTCCGTACAGGGGGGGTGGCACAGATACGCAGTATTTT.

This clonotype came up many times. The gene calls are TRBV28 and TRBJ2-1; the D is unclear. CDR1 is MDHEN, CDR2 SYDVKM, per germline. The CDR3 spans 12 residues. V was pared by 1 base and J by 7 bases, with 5 bases between. CDR3 in amino acids: CASSLFPNEQFF. The DNA of the CDR3 is TGTGCCAGCAGTTTATTTCCTAATGAGCAGTTCTTC.

The gene calls are TRBV25-1 and TRBJ1-1, with D possibly TRBD1 on 6 matching bases. Deletions cut 3 bases from V and 6 bases from J, with 14 bases between. CDR1 and CDR2 (germline): MGHDK, SYGVNS. CDR3 length equals 14 residues. The chain's CDR3 is CASSDDQGPSEAFF. DNA for the CDR3: TGTGCCAGCAGTGACGATCAGGGGCCCTCTGAAGCTTTCTTT.

The chain joins TRBV18 to TRBJ1-2; D may be TRBD1 (5 bases). The CDR3 is made up of 13 amino acids. The germline CDR1 and CDR2 sequences are KGHSH and LQKENI. Trimming shortened V by 5 bases and J by 6 bases, and 13 bases separated the two germline ends. Written as DNA, the CDR3 is TGTGCCAGCTCAGCGAGGGACGGGGATGGCTACACCTTC. Residues: CASSARDGDGYTF.

This chain links TRBV7-2 with TRBJ2-1, with TRBD2 identical over 12 bases. J lost 9 bases, V lost 1 base, and 7 bases had no gene match. The germline V gene has CDR1 SGHTA and CDR2 FQGNSA. The CDR3 runs 16 residues. The CDR3 bases are TGTGCCAGCAGCTTAGAGTGGGCTAGCGGGAGGGGTGAGCAGTTCTTC. Amino acid sequence: CASSLEWASGRGEQFF.

This rearrangement joins TRBV12-3 or TRBV12-4 to TRBJ2-3, with TRBD2 matching over 16 bases. Trimming took 10 bases from V and 5 from J; bases not matched to a gene: 15. This CDR3 is 18 amino acids long. CDR3 DNA sequence: TGTGCCACTAGCGGCCAGGGGACTAGCGGGAGGGCCGGAGATACGCAGTATTTT. It codes for CATSGQGTSGRAGDTQYF.

This clonotype was seen only a few times. The chain carries TRBV28 and TRBJ2-5, with D possibly being TRBD1 or TRBD2 (6 bases each). The V gene lost 6 bases and the J gene lost 4 bases, with 18 bases spanning the gap. The CDR3 totals 15 residues. Germline assignment: CDR1 MDHEN and CDR2 SYDVKM. The CDR3, as DNA: TGTGCCAGCAGCACCCAGGTTCGGGGGCGAGAGACCCAGTACTTC. It yields the protein CASSTQVRGRETQYF.

This clonotype was seen at least ten times. V gene TRBV30 combines with J gene TRBJ2-2; D might be TRBD2 (6 bases). Per germline, CDR1 GTSNPN and CDR2 SVGIG (reference sequence). This CDR3 has 14 amino acids. The V and J ends lost 0 bases and 6 bases respectively, with 11 bases between them. CDR3 residues: CAWSVTGVAGELFF. CDR3 nucleotide sequence: TGTGCCTGGAGTGTTACGGGAGTGGCCGGGGAGCTGTTTTTT.

This clonotype has just a few counts. J is TRBJ2-2 and V is TRBV4-3; either TRBD1 or TRBD2 may fit D (5 bases each). The CDR3 sequence is 15 residues long. Trimming left V 0 bases short and J 2 bases short, with 7 bases between. Germline CDR1 and CDR2: LGHNA and YSLEER. CDR3 in DNA: TGCGCCAGCAGCCAAGAGGGACCCAACACCGGGGAGCTGTTTTTT. It codes for CASSQEGPNTGELFF.

This clonotype was seen a handful of times. The J gene is TRBJ1-1, the V gene TRBV4-3; 8 bases fit TRBD1. Germline V gene lookup returns CDR1 LGHNA and CDR2 YSLEER. Trimming cost V 5 bases and J 4 bases; bases outside gene matches: 3. This CDR3 is 13 amino acids long. DNA for the CDR3: TGCGCCAGCAGCTGGGGGACAGGCACTGAAGCTTTCTTT. Encoded protein: CASSWGTGTEAFF.

This clonotype was recorded at least ten times. The V call is TRBV5-6, the J call TRBJ2-1, with a tentative D call TRBD2 (6 bases). Germline V CDR1 and CDR2: SGHDT, YYEEEE. This CDR3 contains 16 residues. V gave up 0 bases and J gave up 0 bases, with 10 bases separating them. The CDR3 region has the DNA TGTGCCAGCAGCTTGGGCGGGATCAGCTCCTACAATGAGCAGTTCTTC. Residues: CASSLGGISSYNEQFF.

This clonotype was seen more than once but under ten times. The chain combines TRBV18 with TRBJ2-7, with D perhaps TRBD2 (5 bases). This CDR3 is built from 14 residues. The germline CDR1 and CDR2 sequences are KGHSH and LQKENI. V was cut by 6 bases and J by 6 bases, with 18 bases left in between. CDR3 bases: TGTGCCAGCTCTCCTCCTGGACTTAGAATCGAGCAGTACTTC. Encoded protein: CASSPPGLRIEQYF.

This clonotype has a count of ten or more. This rearrangement joins TRBV25-1 to TRBJ2-2, with 8 bases fitting TRBD1. V shed 6 bases, J shed 1 base, and the junction held 4 bases outside the gene matches. CDR3 length: 15 residues. The V gene's germline CDR1 is MGHDK and CDR2 SYGVNS. The CDR3 spells CASRETGVNTGELFF. CDR3 DNA sequence: TGTGCCAGCAGGGAGACAGGGGTGAACACCGGGGAGCTGTTTTTT.

The V and J genes are TRBV29-1 and TRBJ2-7; no firm D call. The CDR3 length is 12 residues. CDR1 is SQVTM and CDR2 is ANQGSEA in the germline V gene. V dropped 2 bases and J dropped 0 bases, with 5 bases sitting between them. The CDR3 region is CSVETISYEQYF. The CDR3 DNA reads TGCAGCGTTGAAACTATCTCCTACGAGCAGTACTTC.

This clonotype was seen a few times. The CDR3 loop is CSAEWETQYF. CDR3 sequence (DNA): TGCAGTGCCGAGTGGGAGACCCAGTACTTC. The chain links TRBV20-1 to TRBJ2-5; D remains ambiguous. The CDR3 sequence is 10 residues long. Trimming shortened V by 6 bases and J by 5 bases, and 7 bases separated the two germline ends. Germline loops: CDR1 DFQATT, CDR2 SNEGSKA (reference sequence).

J is TRBJ2-3 and V is TRBV20-1; unclear D gene. The CDR3 spans 13 residues. Trimming cost V 5 bases and J 0 bases, with 9 bases left between them. CDR1 is DFQATT and CDR2 is SNEGSKA in the germline V gene (reference sequence). CDR3 sequence reads: CSASDQSTDTQYF. DNA of the CDR3: TGCAGTGCTTCGGACCAGAGCACAGATACGCAGTATTTT.

Ten or more counts support this clonotype. The chain links TRBV5-8 to TRBJ1-3; 8 positions agree with TRBD1. CDR1 and CDR2 (germline): SGHTS, YDEGEE. The length of the CDR3 is 18 residues. Unmatched junction bases numbered 12, after V lost 3 bases and J lost 1 base. CDR3 nucleotides: TGTGCCAGCAGCTCGCCAAGACAGGGGTTACAGTCTGGAAACACCATATATTTT. As protein: CASSSPRQGLQSGNTIYF.